The clone carrying this T cell receptor beta chain was picked up many times. Together with a sample-barcoded 5' primer, a J-beta primer mix was included in a second PCR lasting roughly 6 to 12 cycles. Each CDR3 protein gets one entry after TCRdb re-called the 5' RACE reads with MiXCR. The sample lists around 650,000 distinct CDR3 sequences, approximately 29% occurring once. The sample is drawn from a study of blood T cells in healthy people across ages. The sequenced sample was blood. This TCR was recovered from an elderly woman in good health.

The CDR3, as DNA: TGTGCCAGCAGTCCCTGGCAGGGGCTCTACTATGGCTACACCTTC. Its translation: CASSPWQGLYYGYTF. The V gene is TRBV27, the J gene TRBJ1-2; D is possibly TRBD1 (6 bases). Trimming removed 5 bases at V and 3 bases at J, with 16 bases between. CDR3 size: 15 residues. Germline loops: CDR1 MNHEY, CDR2 SMNVEV (reference sequence).